Listed here are 3 T cell receptor beta chains from one sample, sequenced in a study of identical twins. In TCRdb, the 5' RACE reads were re-called with MiXCR into one record per CDR3 protein. The data show 500,000 to 600,000 distinct CDR3 sequences, about 20% seen once. In addition, the sample was reused for a study of T cells expressing NK-cell markers.

The sample comprised CD4+ T cells sorted from blood. Receptors originate from a woman under 30 in good health.

This chain uses TRBV20-1 with TRBJ2-7, with 7 bases lining up with TRBD1. CDR3 length: 13 residues. V lost 5 bases, J lost 0 bases, and 4 bases stayed unmatched. Germline CDR1 and CDR2: DFQATT and SNEGSKA (reference sequence). Written as DNA, the CDR3 is TGCAGTGCTTATGACAGGGTCTCCTACGAGCAGTACTTC. Residues: CSAYDRVSYEQYF.

This clonotype was counted between two and nine times. The chain joins TRBV20-1 to TRBJ2-5, with D perhaps matching TRBD1 (5 bases). There are 14 residues in the CDR3. V was pared by 3 bases and J by 5 bases, with 16 bases between. Germline-derived CDR1 and CDR2 are DFQATT and SNEGSKA (reference sequence). CDR3 residues: CSASRAGVGETQYF. CDR3 nucleotides: TGCAGTGCTAGCAGGGCTGGTGTGGGGGAGACCCAGTACTTC.

This clonotype was picked up many times. The CDR3 reads CASSPVVSPYNEQFF. The CDR3 DNA follows: TGTGCCAGCAGCCCAGTTGTCTCCCCCTACAATGAGCAGTTCTTC. The V call is TRBV5-6, the J call TRBJ2-1; D remains unclear. Trimming removed 4 bases from V and 2 bases from J, with 13 bases in between. Germline CDR1 and CDR2: SGHDT and YYEEEE. The CDR3 has 15 amino acids.